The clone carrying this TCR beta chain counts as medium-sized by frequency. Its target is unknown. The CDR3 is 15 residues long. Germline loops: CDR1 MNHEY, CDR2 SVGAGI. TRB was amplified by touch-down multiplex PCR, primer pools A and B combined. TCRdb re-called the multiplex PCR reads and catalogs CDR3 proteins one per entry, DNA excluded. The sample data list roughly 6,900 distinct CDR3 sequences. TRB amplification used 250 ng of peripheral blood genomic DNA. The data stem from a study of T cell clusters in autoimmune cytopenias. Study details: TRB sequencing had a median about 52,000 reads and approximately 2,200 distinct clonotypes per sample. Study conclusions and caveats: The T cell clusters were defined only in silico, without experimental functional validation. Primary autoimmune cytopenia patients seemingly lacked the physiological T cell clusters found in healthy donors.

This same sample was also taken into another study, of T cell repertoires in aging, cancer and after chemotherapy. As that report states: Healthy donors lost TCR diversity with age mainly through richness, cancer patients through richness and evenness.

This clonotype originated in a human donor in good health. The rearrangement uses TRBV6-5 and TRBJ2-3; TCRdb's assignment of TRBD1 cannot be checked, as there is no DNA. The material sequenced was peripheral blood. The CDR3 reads CASSIRQGGTDTQYF.